This entry describes one T cell receptor (beta chain). The sample is drawn from a study of PD-L1 blockade in urothelial cancer. About the research overall: Males with urothelial cancer arising in the bladder constituted about 85% of the roughly 29 patients. Prior regimens of chemotherapy numbered 0 to 3 per patient. Samples came from 3 weeks, at the second dose, and 6 weeks into treatment. Among blood samples, the median T cell count was about 130,000.

V lost 0 bases and J lost 4; bases outside the gene matches: 14. The length of the CDR3 is 18 residues. The V gene's germline CDR1 is SGHDN and CDR2 FVKESK. The assay was immunoSEQ multiplex PCR, and TCRdb's table has in-frame clones only and misses some. The repertoire consists of 24,000 or so clones, with around nine tenths occurring once and the leading ten covering approximately 3%. This sample comprised PBMCs, obtained around atezolizumab (anti-PD-L1) treatment. The gene calls are TRBV14 and TRBJ1-1; 7 positions match TRBD1. The sequence derives from a man aged 50 to 59 with urothelial cancer. CDR3 DNA sequence: TGTGCCAGCAGCCAAGATCGGACAGGTCTTCGGACCCGCACTGAAGCTTTCTTT. Amino acid sequence: CASSQDRTGLRTRTEAFF.